The T cell receptor beta chain under discussion was sequenced for a study of spatial heterogeneity in lung cancer. Study overall: Within tumor regions, the number of TCR transcripts tracked closely with a T cell module score obtained from matched bulk RNA-seq.

Time point noted: sample taken at primary tumor resection. Without sorting, whole RNA was sequenced from tumor, nontumor lung or frozen PBMC. One entry per CDR3 protein results from TCRdb running MiXCR on the 5' RACE reads. Among about 27,000 distinct CDR3 sequences listed, around 6.5% were seen once. The V segment lost 10 bases and the J segment 6 bases; nucleotides outside the gene matches: 9. CDR1 is SGHTA and CDR2 is FQGNSA in the germline V gene. The CDR3 length is 13 residues. Study-level findings and limits: How many expanded intratumoral alpha and beta TCRs were present tracked the tumor mutation count, which was a count of nonsynonymous mutations.

In this sample, this clonotype turned up many times. What it recognizes is unknown. The rearrangement uses TRBV7-2 and TRBJ2-1, with 7 bases matching TRBD1. This specimen was lung tumor tissue, taken at surgery. The receptor comes from a male donor with early-stage non-small cell lung cancer. For the CDR3, the DNA is TGTGCCACCACCGTACAGGGGAGCAATGAGCAGTTCTTC. Its protein is CATTVQGSNEQFF.